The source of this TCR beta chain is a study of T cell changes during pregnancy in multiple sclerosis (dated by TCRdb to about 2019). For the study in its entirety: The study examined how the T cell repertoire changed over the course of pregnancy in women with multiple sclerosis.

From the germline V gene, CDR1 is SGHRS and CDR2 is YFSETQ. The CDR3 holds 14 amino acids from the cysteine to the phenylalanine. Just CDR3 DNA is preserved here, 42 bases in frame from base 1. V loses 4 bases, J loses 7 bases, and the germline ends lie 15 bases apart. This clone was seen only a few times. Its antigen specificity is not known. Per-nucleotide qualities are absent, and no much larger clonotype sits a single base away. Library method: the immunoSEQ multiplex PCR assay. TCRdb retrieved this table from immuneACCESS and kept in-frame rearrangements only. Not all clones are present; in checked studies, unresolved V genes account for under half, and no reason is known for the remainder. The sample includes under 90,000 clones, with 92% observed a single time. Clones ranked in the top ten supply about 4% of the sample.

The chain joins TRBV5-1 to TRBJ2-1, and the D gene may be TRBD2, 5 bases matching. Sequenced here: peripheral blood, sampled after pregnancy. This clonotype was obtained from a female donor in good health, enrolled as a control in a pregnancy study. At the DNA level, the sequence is TGCGCCAGCAGCCACGATCCAACGGGGAATGAGCAGTTCTTC. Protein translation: CASSHDPTGNEQFF. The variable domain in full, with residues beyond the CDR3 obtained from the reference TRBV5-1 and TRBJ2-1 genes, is KAGVTQTPRYLIKTRGQQVTLSCSPISGHRSVSWYQQTPGQGLQFLFEYFSETQRNKGNFPGRFSGRQFSNSRSEMNVSTLELGDSALYLCASSHDPTGNEQFFGPGTRLTVL.